This T cell receptor beta chain was profiled in a study of control samples from healthy donors and cancer patients. The germline V gene encodes CDR1 SGHDT and CDR2 YYEEEE. Deletions cut 0 bases from V and 3 bases from J, with 12 bases between. The CDR3 consists of 15 residues. The repertoire was sequenced with immunoSEQ multiplex PCR; TCRdb's copy has only in-frame clones and lacks some. The sample records 89,000 or so clones, about 89% being singletons. The rearrangement uses TRBV5-6 and TRBJ2-5; D is unclear. Sequencing used blood. This clonotype was sampled from a man aged 50 to 59 in good health. The CDR3 DNA reads as TGTGCCAGCAGCTTGGCGGCAGATCTCAAAGAGACCCAGTACTTC. This sequence encodes CASSLAADLKETQYF.